This is a list of T cell receptor beta chains from one sample in a study of monozygotic twins with cystic fibrosis. The table came from immunoSEQ multiplex PCR; TCRdb's copy has only in-frame clones and leaves some out. In the table there are more than 25,000 clones, 90% of which are singletons. The sequenced sample was blood. The receptor source for this set is a girl aged 2 to 10 with cystic fibrosis. Both conserved end residues are part of each CDR3. The D gene is left open where the match is weak.

>12|TRBV5-1|.|TRBJ1-2
CASSPGNYGYTF
TGCGCCAGCAGCCCGGGGAACTATGGCTACACCTTC
>17|TRBV7-2|TRBD1|TRBJ1-2
CASSWDRGALSNYGYTF
TGTGCCAGCAGTTGGGACAGGGGGGCCTTATCTAACTATGGCTACACCTTC
>12|TRBV21-1|.|TRBJ1-2
CASSKGGYGYTF
TGTGCCAGCAGCAAAGGTGGTTATGGCTACACCTTC
>13|TRBV29-1|.|TRBJ2-1
CSGRGSSYNEQFF
TGCAGCGGGAGGGGGTCCTCCTACAATGAGCAGTTCTTC
>17|TRBV7-2|.|TRBJ1-4
CASSPSSDRTTNEKLFF
TGTGCCAGCAGCCCTAGTTCCGACAGGACTACTAATGAAAAACTGTTTTTT
>13|TRBV7-2|.|TRBJ2-2
CASEQVITGELFF
TGTGCCAGCGAACAGGTGATCACCGGGGAGCTGTTTTTT
>17|TRBV4-1|.|TRBJ1-5
CASSHLVGRYSNQPQHF
TGCGCCAGCAGCCACCTGGTGGGACGGTATAGCAATCAGCCCCAGCATTTT
>16|TRBV6-5|.|TRBJ2-1
CASSLETRVAYNEQFF
TGTGCCAGCAGTTTGGAGACCCGAGTTGCCTACAATGAGCAGTTCTTC
>16|TRBV9|TRBD1|TRBJ2-2
CASSYGMGQGAGELFF
TGTGCCAGCAGCTATGGGATGGGACAGGGCGCCGGGGAGCTGTTTTTT
>14|TRBV13|TRBD1|TRBJ2-7
CASSLGQGTYEQYF
TGTGCCAGCAGCCTCGGACAGGGGACCTACGAGCAGTACTTC
>17|TRBV27|TRBD2|TRBJ2-1
CASTNNPLAGLTNEQFF
TGTGCCAGCACTAATAACCCCCTAGCGGGACTCACCAATGAGCAGTTCTTC
>13|TRBV30|TRBD1|TRBJ1-2
CASDRGPNYGYTF
TGTGCCTCTGACAGGGGCCCTAACTATGGCTACACCTTC
>15|TRBV27|.|TRBJ2-1
CASSTTNTPYNEQFF
TGTGCCAGCAGCACGACTAATACACCCTACAATGAGCAGTTCTTC
>19|TRBV27|TRBD2|TRBJ2-3
CASSLSLAGGPWGTDTQYF
TGTGCCAGCAGTTTATCTCTAGCGGGGGGGCCATGGGGCACAGATACGCAGTATTTT